This is a list of T cell receptor beta chains from one sample in a study of T-cell reconstitution after alpha-beta-depleted transplantation in children. MiXCR, applied by TCRdb to the PCR reads, yields one record per CDR3 protein. Of 480,000 or so distinct CDR3 sequences listed, roughly a tenth are singletons. Sequenced here: PBMCs, sampled before TCRalphabeta/CD19-depleted stem cell transplant. The origin of the receptors is a child aged 2-9 years with inherited bone marrow failure, due to receive a stem cell transplant. Both conserved end residues are part of each CDR3. Fields, in order: D gene, J gene, V gene, clone size, CDR3 protein, CDR3 DNA. The D gene is left open where the match is weak. Only part of the rows carry a size: once, few, many, or a class if the clone is expanded.

>NA|TRBJ2-3|TRBV20-1|many
CSASGLDITDTQYF
TGCAGTGCTTCCGGACTGGACATCACAGATACGCAGTATTTT
>NA|TRBJ2-7|TRBV3-1|many
CASSPHGVSYEQYF
TGTGCCAGCAGCCCCCATGGGGTATCTTACGAGCAGTACTTC
>NA|TRBJ2-1|TRBV10-3|NA
CAISTSYNEQFF
TGTGCCATCAGTACTTCTTACAATGAGCAGTTCTTC
>NA|TRBJ2-2|TRBV18|NA
CASSIGVNTGELFF
TGTGCCAGCTCGATTGGCGTTAACACCGGGGAGCTGTTTTTT
>NA|TRBJ2-1|TRBV6-1|many
CASSDTVVINEQFF
TGTGCCAGCAGCGATACGGTAGTTATCAATGAGCAGTTCTTC
>TRBD2|TRBJ2-1|TRBV7-2|few
CASSFLNSGRASRTNEQFF
TGTGCCAGCAGCTTCCTCAATAGCGGGAGGGCTAGTAGAACCAATGAGCAGTTCTTC
>TRBD2|TRBJ2-5|TRBV20-1|NA
CSEASGEETQYF
TGCAGTGAGGCTAGCGGGGAAGAGACCCAGTACTTC
>NA|TRBJ1-1|TRBV29-1|many
CSVQTDLNTEAFF
TGCAGCGTCCAGACAGACTTGAACACTGAAGCTTTCTTT
>TRBD2|TRBJ2-7|TRBV12-3/TRBV12-4|NA
CASSLRLAGEVAEQYF
TGTGCCAGCAGTCTTCGACTAGCGGGAGAGGTCGCCGAGCAGTACTTC
>TRBD1|TRBJ1-5|TRBV20-1|many
CSARAWTGDGSNQPQHF
TGCAGTGCTAGAGCTTGGACAGGGGACGGCAGCAATCAGCCCCAGCATTTT
>NA|TRBJ2-6|TRBV9|many
CASSVQGSGANVLTF
TGTGCCAGCAGCGTACAGGGGTCTGGGGCCAACGTCCTGACTTTC
>TRBD1|TRBJ2-3|TRBV5-1|NA
CASSPDRAADTQYF
TGCGCCAGCAGCCCCGACAGGGCGGCAGATACGCAGTATTTT
>NA|TRBJ2-1|TRBV5-4|NA
CASSSRRVHEQFF
TGTGCCAGCAGCTCAAGAAGGGTCCATGAGCAGTTCTTC
>NA|TRBJ2-7|TRBV7-9|few
CASSTSQGYEQYF
TGTGCCAGCAGCACTAGTCAGGGATACGAGCAGTACTTC
>NA|TRBJ2-1|TRBV7-9|many
CASSSRPLATVYNEQFF
TGTGCCAGCAGTTCCCGGCCCTTAGCGACGGTCTACAATGAGCAGTTCTTC
>NA|TRBJ1-5|TRBV7-2|few
CASSSRGGSQPQHF
TGTGCCAGCAGCTCCCGCGGGGGAAGTCAGCCCCAGCATTTT
>TRBD1|TRBJ2-1|TRBV29-1|many
CSIQGLDEQFF
TGCAGTATACAGGGGTTGGATGAGCAGTTCTTC
>NA|TRBJ2-1|TRBV5-1|many
CASSLRPWAEQFF
TGCGCCAGCAGCTTGCGACCCTGGGCTGAGCAGTTCTTC
>TRBD2|TRBJ2-1|TRBV6-2/TRBV6-3|many
CASGFTGTSYNEQFF
TGTGCCAGCGGCTTTACCGGGACTAGCTACAATGAGCAGTTCTTC
>NA|TRBJ2-1|TRBV7-9|NA
CASSPPGVYNEQFF
TGTGCCAGCAGCCCCCCCGGCGTTTACAATGAGCAGTTCTTC
>NA|TRBJ1-2|TRBV10-3|many
CAISAIMMDSYGYTF
TGTGCCATCAGTGCGATAATGATGGACAGCTATGGCTACACCTTC
>TRBD2|TRBJ2-1|TRBV29-1|many
CSVEGKVAGVVGSYNEQFF
TGCAGCGTTGAAGGTAAGGTGGCGGGAGTTGTCGGCTCCTACAATGAGCAGTTCTTC
>TRBD1|TRBJ1-6|TRBV5-6|NA
CASSWDRTALHF
TGTGCCAGCAGCTGGGACAGGACGGCCCTCCACTTT
>NA|TRBJ1-1|TRBV28|many
CASSRRRARNTEAFF
TGTGCCAGCAGCCGAAGGAGGGCTAGGAACACTGAAGCTTTCTTT
>NA|TRBJ2-7|TRBV6-5|many
CASSYWGEYEQYF
TGTGCCAGCAGTTACTGGGGCGAGTACGAGCAGTACTTC
>NA|TRBJ2-2|TRBV30|NA
CAWTGTGELFF
TGTGCCTGGACTGGGACCGGGGAGCTGTTTTTT
>NA|TRBJ2-1|TRBV7-9|many
CASSASGTDNEQFF
TGTGCCAGCAGCGCCAGCGGAACCGACAATGAGCAGTTCTTC
>NA|TRBJ2-7|TRBV5-5|few
CASSLHGEQYF
TGTGCCAGCAGCCTGCACGGCGAGCAGTACTTC
>TRBD1|TRBJ1-1|TRBV20-1|NA
CSASSGQGYTEAFF
TGCAGTGCTAGTAGCGGACAGGGTTACACTGAAGCTTTCTTT
>NA|TRBJ1-1|TRBV11-2|many
CASSLLGGSGTEAFF
TGTGCCAGCAGCTTACTAGGGGGGTCTGGCACTGAAGCTTTCTTT
>TRBD2|TRBJ2-1|TRBV13|many
CASSPDSGLTQFF
TGTGCCAGCAGCCCGGATTCGGGACTAACGCAGTTCTTC
>TRBD2|TRBJ2-3|TRBV28|many
CASSLAGDPDTQYF
TGTGCCAGCAGTCTAGCGGGAGACCCAGATACGCAGTATTTT
>TRBD2|TRBJ2-1|TRBV6-2/TRBV6-3|many
CASSERESEQFF
TGTGCCAGCAGCGAGCGGGAGAGTGAGCAGTTCTTC